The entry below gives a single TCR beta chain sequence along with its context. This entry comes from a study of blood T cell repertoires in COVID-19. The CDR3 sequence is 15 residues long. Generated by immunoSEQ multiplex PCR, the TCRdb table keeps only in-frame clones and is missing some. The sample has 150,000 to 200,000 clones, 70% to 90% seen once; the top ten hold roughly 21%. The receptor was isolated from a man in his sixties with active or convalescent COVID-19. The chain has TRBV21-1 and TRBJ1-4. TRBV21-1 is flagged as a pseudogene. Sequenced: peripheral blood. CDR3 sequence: CASSKAGVPNEKLFF. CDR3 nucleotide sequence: TGTGCCAGCAGCAAAGCCGGGGTCCCTAATGAAAAACTGTTTTTT.